Detailed here is one T cell receptor beta chain. Its specificity is unknown. One junction end does not reproduce the germline sequence, and a read error may be involved. This sample is drawn from a study of cytomegalovirus exposure and HLA in healthy donors. Regarding the study as a whole: Later analysis suggested most CMV-associated TCR beta chains were HLA-restricted. Sequencing depth across donors, presence/absence analyses assumed, was roughly uniform. Cytomegalovirus-associated TCR beta chains were listed, numbering around 150. A cluster of highly shared sequence variants was likely a sequencing artifact.

This CDR3 comprises 16 residues. The germline gives CDR1 SEHNR, CDR2 FQNEAQ (reference sequence). The PCR had 60 Vbeta and 13 Jbeta primers. This table comes from immunoSEQ multiplex PCR, and its TCRdb copy is limited to in-frame clones, with some not included. The table includes around 130,000 clones, 80% to 85% detected once. This TCR was recovered from a woman in her thirties or forties in good health and CMV-seronegative. The chain is built from TRBV7-9 and TRBJ2-3; 9 bases line up with TRBD1. The sample comprised PBMCs. The CDR3, as DNA: TGTTCCAGCAGCACGCCGCCGGGACAGGGAACAGATACGCAGTATTTT. This codes for CSSSTPPGQGTDTQYF.